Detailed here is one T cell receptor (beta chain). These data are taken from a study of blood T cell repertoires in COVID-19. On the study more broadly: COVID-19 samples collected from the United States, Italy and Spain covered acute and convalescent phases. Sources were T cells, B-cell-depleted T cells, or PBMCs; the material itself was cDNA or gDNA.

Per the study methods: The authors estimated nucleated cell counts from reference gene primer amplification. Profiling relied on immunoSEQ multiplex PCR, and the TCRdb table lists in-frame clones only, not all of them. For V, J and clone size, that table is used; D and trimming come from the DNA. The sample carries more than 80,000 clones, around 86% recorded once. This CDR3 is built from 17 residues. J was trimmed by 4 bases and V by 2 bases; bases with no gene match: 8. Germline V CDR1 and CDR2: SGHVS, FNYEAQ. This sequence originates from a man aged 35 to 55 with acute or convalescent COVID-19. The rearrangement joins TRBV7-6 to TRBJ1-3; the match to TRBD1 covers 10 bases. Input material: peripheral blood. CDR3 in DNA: TGTGCCAGCAGCTTATCCGCCCGGGACAGGGGCGGAAACACCATATATTTT. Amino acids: CASSLSARDRGGNTIYF.